The entry that follows covers one T cell receptor beta chain sequence. These data belong to a study of T cell repertoires in ileal Crohn's disease. Overall study context: 35% were active smokers at surgery; median disease duration was nearly eight years. About half received postoperative treatment, about a dozen with thiopurines and roughly 20 anti-TNF.

CDR1 and CDR2 from the germline V gene are GTSNPN and SVGIG (reference sequence). V shed 4 bases, J shed 1 base, and the junction held 3 bases outside the gene matches. The CDR3 consists of 13 residues. Libraries were prepared by immunoSEQ multiplex PCR; TCRdb keeps only in-frame clonotypes and omits some of them. The sample contains more than 15,000 clones, about 55% of which appear only once. The specimen was ileal tissue. The sequence was collected from an adult with Crohn's disease. V and J are TRBV30 and TRBJ1-1; TRBD1 matches at 7 bases. The CDR3 nucleotides read TGTGCCTGGACGGGACAGCCGAACACTGAAGCTTTCTTT. This gives the protein CAWTGQPNTEAFF.